This T cell receptor (beta chain) was sequenced during a study of cytomegalovirus exposure and HLA in healthy donors. The CDR3 has 16 residues. V was clipped by 4 bases and J by 5 bases; unmatched bases: 12. The germline V gene encodes CDR1 MNHEY and CDR2 SMNVEV (reference sequence). The PCR had 60 Vbeta and 13 Jbeta primers. Repertoires were generated with immunoSEQ multiplex PCR, while TCRdb's copy carries only in-frame clones and drops some. The table shows 100,000 to 120,000 clones, with 70% to 80% occurring only once. This receptor was taken from a man between 25 and 39 years old in good health and CMV-seronegative. Sequencing was performed on PBMCs. The rearrangement joins TRBV27 to TRBJ1-2, with TRBD1 matching 8 bases. CDR3 region: CASSSRLAGGAYGYTF. DNA of the CDR3: TGTGCCAGCAGTTCCCGGTTGGCAGGGGGCGCGTATGGCTACACCTTC.